A few counts support the clone carrying this TCR beta chain. Its antigen is not identified. This entry is derived from a study of identical twins. The CDR3 sequence is 9 residues long. The V gene's germline CDR1 is SQVTM and CDR2 ANQGSEA. The ends were cut back, 7 bases at V and 5 bases at J, with 5 bases in the middle. General observations from the study: In beta out-of-frame sequences, the excess sharing between twins was weaker. Cord blood's abundant beta clonotypes had fewer insertions, unlike memory repertoires.

There were only healthy Caucasians among the donors. Unique molecular identifiers were in the cDNA, with template-switch universal primer binding. TCRdb itself ran the 5' RACE reads through MiXCR, one entry per CDR3 protein. The table includes 700,000 or so distinct CDR3 sequences, 8.6% detected once. These data are also associated with another study on yellow fever vaccine responses in identical twins.

Sequencing used PBMCs. This chain links TRBV29-1 with TRBJ1-1; D is uncertain. The TCR comes from a woman aged 18-35 years in good health. In DNA form, the CDR3 reads TGCAGCGCCGGGACTGAAGCTTTCTTT. This sequence encodes CSAGTEAFF. Drawing the rest from reference TRBV29-1 and TRBJ1-1, the complete variable domain is SAVISQKPSRDICQRGTSLTIQCQVDSQVTMMFWYRQQPGQSLTLIATANQGSEATYESGFVIDKFPISRPNLTFSTLTVSNMSPEDSSIYLCSAGTEAFFGQGTRLTVV.